The 13 T cell receptor beta chains below come from one sample, sequenced in a study of blood T cell repertoires in COVID-19. Method: immunoSEQ multiplex PCR; TCRdb's copy keeps in-frame clones and lacks some. The profile shows over 350,000 clones, 87% of them singletons. Sequenced sample: PBMCs or T cells enriched from blood (not recorded which). Source of these receptors: a woman aged 18-29 years with acute COVID-19.

V and J are TRBV3-1 (or the pseudogene TRBV3-2) and TRBJ2-5, with D possibly TRBD2 on 5 matching bases. V was clipped by 1 base and J by 2 bases, with 17 bases between them. CDR3 length: 17 amino acids. The germline V gene encodes CDR1 LGHDT and CDR2 YNNKEL (reference sequence). The CDR3 region is CASSQGVLGSLQETQYF. CDR3 DNA: TGTGCCAGCAGCCAAGGAGTACTAGGCAGCCTACAAGAGACCCAGTACTTC.

The chain has TRBV23-1 and TRBJ1-2; perhaps TRBD1 as D (5 bases). Being an ORF, TRBV23-1 has a function that is uncertain. There are 14 residues in the CDR3. Trimming took off 6 bases at V and 6 bases at J, with 17 bases between the two ends. The CDR3 sequence is CASSRSGGADGYTF. CDR3 DNA: TGCGCCAGCAGCCGATCGGGGGGTGCTGATGGCTACACCTTC.

This chain joins TRBV3-1 (or the pseudogene TRBV3-2) and TRBJ1-4; D gene unclear. CDR1 LGHDT and CDR2 YNNKEL come from the germline V gene (reference sequence). V lost 4 bases and J 7 bases, leaving 7 bases between the germline ends. The CDR3 runs to 12 residues. The CDR3 reads CASSLQREKLFF. In DNA, the CDR3 is TGTGCCAGCAGCCTTCAGCGTGAAAAACTGTTTTTT.

CDR3 nucleotide sequence: TGTGCCAGCAGCCCCGGGAACAACTATGGCTACACCTTC. Translated, it gives CASSPGNNYGYTF. The gene calls are TRBV12-3 or TRBV12-4 and TRBJ1-2; D gene uncertain. Trimming removed 6 bases from V and 2 bases from J, with 10 bases in between. The CDR3 totals 13 residues.

The chain couples TRBV11-3 to TRBJ1-3; 8 bases align to TRBD1. Germline V lookup: CDR1 SGHNT, CDR2 YENEEA. CDR3 length: 15 residues. Unmatched junction bases numbered 6, after V lost 5 bases and J lost 3 bases. CDR3 in amino acids: CASSIATGVGNTIYF. CDR3 bases: TGTGCCAGCAGCATCGCGACAGGGGTTGGAAACACCATATATTTT.

This chain connects TRBV19 to TRBJ2-7; 9 positions agree with TRBD1. The ends lost 5 bases at V and 2 bases at J; junction bases unmatched: 7. CDR3 length equals 15 residues. Germline-derived CDR1 and CDR2 are LNHDA and SQIVND (reference sequence). The CDR3 is CASSSRDRATYEQYF. DNA of the CDR3: TGTGCCAGTAGTTCCCGGGACAGGGCGACCTACGAGCAGTACTTC.

The chain uses TRBV24-1 and TRBJ1-4, with 9 bases matching TRBD1. CDR3 length equals 15 residues. The J segment lost 8 bases and the V segment lost 3 bases, leaving 6 bases of the junction unmatched. Per germline, CDR1 KGHDR and CDR2 SFDVKD. In nucleotides, the CDR3 is TGTGCCACCAGTGATAGGGGACAGGGTGACGAAAAACTGTTTTTT. The encoded protein is CATSDRGQGDEKLFF.

The V gene is TRBV5-6, the J gene TRBJ1-5; a weak D match, TRBD1 (6 bases). The CDR3 sequence is 14 residues long. V was shortened by 4 bases and J by 4 bases, with 12 bases between the two germline ends. Germline CDR1 SGHDT, CDR2 YYEEEE. The CDR3 loop reads CASSPRGTNQPQHF. The CDR3 DNA sequence: TGTGCCAGCAGCCCACGTGGGACAAATCAGCCCCAGCATTTT.

The rearrangement links TRBV5-1 to TRBJ1-1, with 7 bases matching TRBD1. CDR3 length: 14 amino acids. CDR1 is SGHRS, CDR2 YFSETQ, per germline. V trimming: 5 bases; J trimming: 0 bases; junction bases outside the gene matches: 4. The CDR3: CASRIQGLNTEAFF. The CDR3 region has the DNA TGCGCCAGCAGGATACAGGGGCTGAACACTGAAGCTTTCTTT.

CDR3: CASQFDRGTDTQYF. CDR3 nucleotides: TGTGCCAGTCAATTCGACAGAGGCACAGATACGCAGTATTTT. The chain uses TRBV6-5 and TRBJ2-3, with D perhaps TRBD1 (5 bases). Germline CDR1 reads MNHEY; CDR2 reads SVGAGI. Trimming shortened V by 9 bases and J by 1 base, and 14 bases separated the two germline ends. CDR3 size: 14 residues.

The V and J genes are TRBV4-1 and TRBJ2-7; 9 nucleotides match TRBD2. CDR3 length: 18 amino acids. The V segment lost 0 bases and the J segment 5 bases; nucleotides outside the gene matches: 14. The germline V gene has CDR1 MGHRA and CDR2 YSYEKL. The CDR3 spells CASSQDLAGNYYGDEQYF. CDR3 coding DNA: TGCGCCAGCAGCCAAGACCTAGCGGGGAACTACTACGGCGACGAGCAGTACTTC.

V and J are TRBV18 and TRBJ2-2; unclear D gene. Germline V CDR1 and CDR2: KGHSH, LQKENI. Trimming cost V 2 bases and J 6 bases, with 4 bases left between them. The CDR3 loop spans 12 amino acids. The DNA for the CDR3 is TGTGCCAGCTCACCATATCCCGGGGAGCTGTTTTTT. Encoded protein: CASSPYPGELFF. The variable domain in full, completed from reference TRBV18 and TRBJ2-2, reads NAGVMQNPRHLVRRRGQEARLRCSPMKGHSHVYWYRQLPEEGLKFMVYLQKENIIDESGMPKERFSAEFPKEGPSILRIQQVVRGDSAAYFCASSPYPGELFFGEGSRLTVL.

This rearrangement joins TRBV20-1 to TRBJ2-2, with 8 bases lining up with TRBD2. Germline V CDR1 and CDR2: DFQATT, SNEGSKA (reference sequence). With V trimmed by 4 bases and J by 6 bases, 7 bases remained unmatched. The CDR3 length is 14 residues. The CDR3 sequence is CSATESGSSGELFF. In nucleotides, the CDR3 is TGCAGTGCTACTGAGAGCGGGAGTTCCGGGGAGCTGTTTTTT.